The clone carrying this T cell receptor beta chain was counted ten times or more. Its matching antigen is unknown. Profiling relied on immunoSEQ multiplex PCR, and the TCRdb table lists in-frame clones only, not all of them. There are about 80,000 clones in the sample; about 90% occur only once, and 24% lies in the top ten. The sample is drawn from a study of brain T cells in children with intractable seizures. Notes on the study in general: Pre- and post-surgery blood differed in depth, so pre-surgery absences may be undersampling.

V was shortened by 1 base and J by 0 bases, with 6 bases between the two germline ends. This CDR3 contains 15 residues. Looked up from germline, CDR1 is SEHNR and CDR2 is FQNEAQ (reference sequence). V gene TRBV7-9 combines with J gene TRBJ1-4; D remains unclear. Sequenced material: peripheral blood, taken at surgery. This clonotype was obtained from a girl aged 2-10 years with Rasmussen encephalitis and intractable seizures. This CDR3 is CASSLEVATNEKLFF. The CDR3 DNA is TGTGCCAGCAGCTTAGAGGTTGCAACTAATGAAAAACTGTTTTTT.